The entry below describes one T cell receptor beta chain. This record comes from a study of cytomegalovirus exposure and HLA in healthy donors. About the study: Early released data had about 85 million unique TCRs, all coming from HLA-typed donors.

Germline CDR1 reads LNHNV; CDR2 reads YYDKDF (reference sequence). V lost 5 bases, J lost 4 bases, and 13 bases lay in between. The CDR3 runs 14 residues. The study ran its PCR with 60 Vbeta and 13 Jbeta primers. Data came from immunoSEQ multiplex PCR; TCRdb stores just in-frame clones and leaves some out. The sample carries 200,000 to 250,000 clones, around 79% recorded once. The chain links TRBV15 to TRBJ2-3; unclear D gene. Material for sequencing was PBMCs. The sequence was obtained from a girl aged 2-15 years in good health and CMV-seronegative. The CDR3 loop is CATSPAMASDTQYF. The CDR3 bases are TGTGCCACCAGCCCCGCCATGGCCTCAGATACGCAGTATTTT.